This TCR beta chain is drawn from a study of post-analysis software for immune sequencing data. Study-wide results and caveats: TRBV segments more frequent in patients than in controls numbered five and included TRBV5-6, TRBV5-1 and TRBV20-1. Multiple sclerosis patients had significantly lower normalized Chao1 diversity than controls.

V was pared by 2 bases and J by 3 bases, with 12 bases between. Germline CDR1 reads SGHTA; CDR2 reads FQGTGA. The CDR3 contains 15 residues. cDNA libraries of TCR beta carried unique molecular identifiers. TCRdb passed the PCR reads through MiXCR, listing each CDR3 protein once. The table has more than 500,000 distinct CDR3 sequences, 30% to 40% seen once; the top ten hold about 6%. This clonotype was recorded at least ten times. Its antigen is unidentified. The TCR sequence derives from a girl under 18 with multiple sclerosis. V is TRBV7-3 and J is TRBJ2-3; weak D call: TRBD2 (6 bases). Source material: blood. DNA of the CDR3: TGTGCCAGCAGCTTAGAGGCGGGACGGACAGATACGCAGTATTTT. It yields the protein CASSLEAGRTDTQYF.